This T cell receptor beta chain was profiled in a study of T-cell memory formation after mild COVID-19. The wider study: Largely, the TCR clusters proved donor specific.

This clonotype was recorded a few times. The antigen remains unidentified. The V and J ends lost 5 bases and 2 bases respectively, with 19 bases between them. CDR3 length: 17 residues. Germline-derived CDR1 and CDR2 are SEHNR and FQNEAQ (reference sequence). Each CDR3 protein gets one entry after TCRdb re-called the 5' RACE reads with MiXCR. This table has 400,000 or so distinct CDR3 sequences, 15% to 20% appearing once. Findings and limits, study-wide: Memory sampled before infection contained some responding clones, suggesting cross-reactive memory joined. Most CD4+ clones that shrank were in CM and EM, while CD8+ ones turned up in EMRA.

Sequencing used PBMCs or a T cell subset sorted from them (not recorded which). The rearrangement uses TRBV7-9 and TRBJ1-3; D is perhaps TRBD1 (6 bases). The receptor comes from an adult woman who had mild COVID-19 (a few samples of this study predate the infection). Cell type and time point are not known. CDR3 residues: CASSVTDRERAGNTIYF. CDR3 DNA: TGTGCCAGCAGCGTTACGGACAGAGAAAGAGCTGGAAACACCATATATTTT.